Given below is one T cell receptor (beta chain) in context. The sample belongs to a study of shared clonotypes between healthy human individuals. Method: immunoSEQ multiplex PCR; TCRdb's copy keeps in-frame clones and lacks some. The repertoire holds under 2,500,000 clones, with around 95% as singletons. Naive CD45RA+ and memory CD45RA-negative subsets were split from CD4+ cells. Trimming shortened V by 1 base and J by 6 bases, and 14 bases separated the two germline ends. Germline values: CDR1 SGHDT, CDR2 YYEEEE. This CDR3 region has 14 residues. Sequenced sample: naive CD4+ T cells sorted from blood. Subset described: CD45RA+ positively selected. The clonotype comes from a man younger than 35 in good health. The chain uses TRBV5-6 and TRBJ2-7, with a tentative D call TRBD1 (6 bases). The CDR3 coding sequence is TGTGCCAGCAGCTTGACAAGAAACAGGGCCGAGCAGTACTTC. Protein: CASSLTRNRAEQYF. Full variable domain (outside the CDR3, taken from reference TRBV5-6 and TRBJ2-7): DAGVTQSPTHLIKTRGQQVTLRCSPKSGHDTVSWYQQALGQGPQFIFQYYEEEERQRGNFPDRFSGHQFPNYSSELNVNALLLGDSALYLCASSLTRNRAEQYFGPGTRLTVT.